A single sample is the source of the 2 T cell receptor beta chains below, sequenced in a study of blood T cell repertoires in COVID-19. The data were produced by immunoSEQ multiplex PCR, yet TCRdb's version contains in-frame clones alone and is incomplete. Found here are approximately 75,000 clones, about four fifths of them singletons; the top ten hold almost 10%. Specimen: peripheral blood. The receptors were sampled from a woman of 80 years or more with acute or convalescent COVID-19.

The chain carries TRBV6-4 and TRBJ2-1, with D perhaps TRBD2 (5 bases). The germline gives CDR1 MRHNA, CDR2 SNTAGT. CDR3 length: 15 amino acids. Deletions cut 3 bases from V and 3 bases from J, with 12 bases between. The CDR3, as DNA: TGTGCCAGCAGTGAACGGTCGGGGTACTACAATGAGCAGTTCTTC. Translation gives CASSERSGYYNEQFF.

This chain joins TRBV18 and TRBJ2-2; tentatively, D is TRBD1 (5 bases). The length of the CDR3 is 16 residues. The germline V gene encodes CDR1 KGHSH and CDR2 LQKENI. With 6 bases removed from V and 0 bases from J, the gap between germline ends came to 14 bases. CDR3 amino acids: CASSSQGPTNTGELFF. Written as DNA, the CDR3 is TGTGCCAGCTCGTCCCAGGGCCCCACGAACACCGGGGAGCTGTTTTTT.